The 27 T cell receptor beta chains reported below all come from one sample, sequenced in a study of shared clonotypes between healthy human individuals (dated by TCRdb to 2020 to 2021). The method behind the library was the immunoSEQ multiplex PCR assay. This is the immuneACCESS table as TCRdb keeps it, with only in-frame sequences that have V and J called. A part of the clones is gone; compared with another copy, unresolved V genes explain less than half, and the rest is unexplained. Within this sample are some 700,000 clones, with less than 95% of them counted one time only. The ten largest clonotypes hold approximately 35% of the sample. The sequencing sample was made of memory CD8+ T cells from PBMCs. Read against the paper, the sample's cell subset or site label means: CD45RO+ cells pooled with CCR7-negative TemRA cells. The receptors were gathered from a man between 18 and 29 years old in good health. Some clones in this sample may be carry-over from other donors' samples.

This chain connects TRBV7-9 to TRBJ2-3, with 10 nucleotides matching TRBD2. The germline gives CDR1 SEHNR, CDR2 FQNEAQ (reference sequence). The CDR3 is 14 residues long. The V and J ends lost 7 bases and 2 bases, in that order; junction bases with no gene match: 3. The CDR3 coding sequence is TGTGCCAGCAACGGACTAGCGGCCACAGATACGCAGTATTTT. Amino acid sequence: CASNGLAATDTQYF.

The V call is TRBV27, the J call TRBJ2-7, with a tentative D call TRBD2 (5 bases). Trimming removed 5 bases at V and 6 bases at J, with 23 bases between. CDR3 length equals 16 residues. The germline gives CDR1 MNHEY, CDR2 SMNVEV (reference sequence). As DNA, the CDR3 is TGTGCCAGCAGTAGGCTTGAGACACCGGGGATTGGCGAGCAGTACTTC. It specifies CASSRLETPGIGEQYF.

The rearrangement links TRBV6-1 to TRBJ1-1; D not certain. Germline assignment: CDR1 MNHNS and CDR2 SASEGT. Trimming pared 7 bases from V and 1 base from J, leaving 13 bases between. The CDR3 is made up of 14 amino acids. DNA of the CDR3: TGTGCCAGCAACGGTCGGGAGTGGAACACTGAAGCTTTCTTT. Translation gives CASNGREWNTEAFF.

This clone appeared once. The chain uses TRBV7-8 and TRBJ1-2; no firm D call. The germline CDR1 and CDR2 sequences are SGHVS and FQNEAQ. The CDR3 contains 15 residues. Trimming left V 5 bases short and J 0 bases short, with 13 bases between. The CDR3 DNA is TGTGCCAGCAGCCCCCTGGGCCCAGCTAACTATGGCTACACCTTC. It translates to CASSPLGPANYGYTF.

This clone qualifies as medium-sized. The chain joins TRBV29-1 to TRBJ2-1, with 9 bases lining up with TRBD2. The germline CDR1 and CDR2 sequences are SQVTM and ANQGSEA. This CDR3 spans 13 amino acids. J lost 6 bases, V lost 3 bases, and 3 bases had no gene match. This chain's CDR3 is CSVEGTSLNEQFF. The CDR3 DNA sequence: TGCAGCGTTGAGGGGACTAGCCTCAATGAGCAGTTCTTC.

This rearrangement joins TRBV19 to TRBJ2-3; 7 nucleotides align to TRBD2. With 7 bases clipped from V and 3 bases from J, the junction kept 10 bases outside the gene matches. CDR1 is LNHDA, CDR2 SQIVND, per germline (reference sequence). The CDR3 length is 15 residues. CDR3 sequence reads: CASNNRRERTDTQYF. In nucleotides, the CDR3 is TGTGCCAGTAACAATAGGCGGGAGCGGACAGATACGCAGTATTTT.

The chain carries TRBV10-3 and TRBJ1-2, with 11 bases identical to TRBD1. V lost 9 bases, J lost 0 bases, and 9 bases stayed unmatched. The V gene's germline CDR1 is ENHRY and CDR2 SYGVKD. The CDR3 length is 16 residues. CDR3: CAILGQGARANYGYTF. CDR3 DNA sequence: TGTGCCATACTTGGACAGGGGGCTAGAGCTAACTATGGCTACACCTTC.

The chain carries TRBV6-1 and TRBJ2-5, with TRBD1 identical over 8 bases. Germline CDR1 MNHNS, CDR2 SASEGT. The CDR3 sequence is 14 residues long. Trimming took 8 bases from V and 2 from J; bases not matched to a gene: 7. CDR3 nucleotides: TGTGCCAGCCGAAAACGACAGGGGCAAGAGACCCAGTACTTC. Encoded protein: CASRKRQGQETQYF.

The gene calls are TRBV2 and TRBJ2-7; either TRBD1 or TRBD2 may supply D (5 bases each). V shed 8 bases and J shed 11 bases, with 22 bases lying between them. The CDR3 consists of 13 residues. Germline V CDR1 and CDR2: SNHLY, FYNNEI. The CDR3 reads CASGLRAWDAKYF. The CDR3, as DNA: TGTGCCAGCGGACTCCGGGCCTGGGACGCGAAGTACTTC.

The chain carries TRBV11-2 and TRBJ2-7; 10 bases are a match to TRBD1. The germline gives CDR1 SGHAT, CDR2 FQNNGV. The ends lost 4 bases at V and 4 bases at J; junction bases unmatched: 7. There are 15 residues in the CDR3. This chain's CDR3 is CASSWPGQGTYEQYF. The CDR3 DNA reads as TGTGCCAGCAGCTGGCCGGGACAGGGGACATACGAGCAGTACTTC.

V and J are TRBV10-3 and TRBJ2-2; 8 positions agree with TRBD2. Germline CDR1 reads ENHRY; CDR2 reads SYGVKD. The V and J ends lost 1 base and 7 bases, in that order; junction bases with no gene match: 8. There are 16 residues in the CDR3. The CDR3 bases are TGTGCCATCAGTGAGTGGCCGGGAGGGCCGGGCGGGGAGCTGTTTTTT. Translation: CAISEWPGGPGGELFF.

The V and J genes are TRBV4-2 and TRBJ2-1; a weak D match, TRBD2 (6 bases). V lost 0 bases to trimming and J lost 2 bases, with 11 bases between them. This CDR3 is 16 amino acids long. CDR1 LGHNA and CDR2 YNFKEQ come from the germline V gene. CDR3 coding DNA: TGTGCCAGCAGCCAAGATAGTCTAGCGACCTACAATGAGCAGTTCTTC. Translation gives CASSQDSLATYNEQFF.

The CDR3 here is CASSSPGQGQNEQYF. For the CDR3, the DNA is TGTGCCAGCAGCTCCCCGGGACAGGGCCAGAACGAGCAGTACTTC. The rearrangement joins TRBV13 to TRBJ2-7; 9 positions match TRBD1. Germline V gives CDR1 PRHDT, CDR2 FYEKMQ (reference sequence). The CDR3 totals 15 residues. V was pared by 4 bases and J by 5 bases, with 9 bases of the junction left unmatched.

This chain connects TRBV9 to TRBJ1-2; 9 nucleotides align to TRBD1. Germline loops: CDR1 SGDLS, CDR2 YYNGEE. V shed 0 bases and J 4 bases; nucleotides not matched to a gene: 7. This CDR3 contains 16 residues. In nucleotides, the CDR3 is TGTGCCAGCAGCGTAGACTTTGGACAGGGGCTCTATGGCTACACCTTC. Protein: CASSVDFGQGLYGYTF.

V and J are TRBV6-1 and TRBJ2-7; 11 bases match TRBD1. The CDR3 is 14 residues long. V lost 5 bases and J lost 8; bases outside the gene matches: 8. CDR1 and CDR2 (germline): MNHNS, SASEGT. The CDR3 sequence: CASSRPGQGVQQYF. DNA of the CDR3: TGTGCCAGCAGTAGACCGGGACAGGGGGTCCAGCAGTACTTC.

This chain joins TRBV21-1 and TRBJ2-7. TRBV21-1 is designated a pseudogene. CDR3 length: 18 amino acids. The CDR3 bases are TGTGCCAGCAGCAAAGTCCTAGGTTGGCAGGAGATCCACCACGAGCAGTACTTC. Amino acid sequence: CASSKVLGWQEIHHEQYF.

In regard to this clone: Other nucleotide sequences from this sample produce the same CDR3. V and J are TRBV7-6 and TRBJ1-1; no reliable D call. Trimming pared 1 base from V and 1 base from J, leaving 7 bases between. Germline loops: CDR1 SGHVS, CDR2 FNYEAQ. This CDR3 has 14 residues. The CDR3 spells CASSLGAANTEAFF. For the CDR3, the DNA is TGTGCCAGCAGCTTAGGTGCGGCGAACACTGAAGCTTTCTTT.

This chain uses TRBV27 with TRBJ2-5; D possibly corresponds to TRBD1 (5 bases). The CDR3 loop spans 13 amino acids. Germline loops: CDR1 MNHEY, CDR2 SMNVEV (reference sequence). V was cut by 6 bases and J by 1 base, with 9 bases left in between. The CDR3 coding sequence is TGTGCCAGCAGCGGACACAGCCAAGAGACCCAGTACTTC. Translation: CASSGHSQETQYF.

The gene calls are TRBV9 and TRBJ1-3; no definite D call. Germline CDR1 is SGDLS and CDR2 is YYNGEE. This CDR3 has 13 amino acids. Trimming took 4 bases from V and 2 from J, leaving 7 bases between them. The CDR3 DNA sequence: TGTGCCAGCAGCCCCTTGACTGGAAACACCATATATTTT. It encodes CASSPLTGNTIYF.

The chain is built from TRBV7-2 and TRBJ2-1; TRBD2 matches at 8 bases. V was clipped by 4 bases and J by 10 bases; unmatched bases: 3. This CDR3 is 12 amino acids long. The germline V gene encodes CDR1 SGHTA and CDR2 FQGNSA. The CDR3 reads CASSSGLVEQFF. The CDR3 DNA sequence: TGTGCCAGCAGCTCGGGACTAGTAGAGCAGTTCTTC.

V usage is TRBV4-1 and J usage is TRBJ2-1; 11 positions match TRBD2. CDR3 length: 19 residues. The trim removed 3 bases at V and 0 bases at J, leaving 10 bases unmatched. Germline V lookup: CDR1 MGHRA, CDR2 YSYEKL. The CDR3 DNA reads TGCGCCAGCAGCCAGGGGTGGCTAGCGGGGGGCCACTCCTACAATGAGCAGTTCTTC. Its protein product is CASSQGWLAGGHSYNEQFF.

A note on this clone: The junction and the germline gene differ at one end; a read error may be behind it. The rearrangement uses TRBV28 and TRBJ2-3, with 7 bases matching TRBD2. CDR1 is MDHEN and CDR2 is SYDVKM in the germline V gene. This CDR3 has 19 residues. In DNA form, the CDR3 reads TGTGCCTGCAGCCGAAAGACCAGCGGGACCCAAACTAGCACAGATACGCAGTATTTT. It encodes CACSRKTSGTQTSTDTQYF.

The chain carries TRBV5-4 and TRBJ2-1; the match to TRBD2 covers 10 bases. J was trimmed by 6 bases and V by 3 bases; bases with no gene match: 6. The germline gives CDR1 SGHNT, CDR2 YYREEE (reference sequence). CDR3 length: 15 residues. The CDR3 protein is CASSSGLARGNEQFF. Written as DNA, the CDR3 is TGTGCCAGCAGCTCGGGACTAGCGAGAGGCAATGAGCAGTTCTTC.

This clone was seen once. The rearrangement links TRBV4-1 to TRBJ1-1; 7 nucleotides align to TRBD1. Per the germline V gene, CDR1 is MGHRA and CDR2 is YSYEKL. The CDR3 consists of 13 residues. V trimming: 6 bases; J trimming: 4 bases; junction bases outside the gene matches: 5. The CDR3: CASRLPGGTEAFF. For the CDR3, the DNA is TGCGCCAGCAGATTACCAGGGGGCACTGAAGCTTTCTTT.

The V gene is TRBV28, the J gene TRBJ2-5, with D maybe TRBD2 (6 bases). From germline, CDR1 is MDHEN and CDR2 SYDVKM. CDR3 length equals 12 residues. V gave up 3 bases and J gave up 7 bases, with 9 bases separating them. CDR3 coding DNA: TGTGCCAGCAGTTTTTCGGAGGGGACCCAGTACTTC. This encodes CASSFSEGTQYF.

The genes are TRBV5-1 and TRBJ2-3; D not resolved. Trimming took 2 bases from V and 2 from J, leaving 9 bases between them. From germline, CDR1 is SGHRS and CDR2 YFSETQ. The CDR3 has 14 residues. The CDR3 sequence is CASSLTRFTDTQYF. The CDR3 nucleotides read TGCGCCAGCAGCTTAACCCGGTTCACAGATACGCAGTATTTT.

The chain employs TRBV7-2 and TRBJ2-2; D possibly matches TRBD1 or TRBD2 (7 bases each). Germline values: CDR1 SGHTA, CDR2 FQGNSA. The V and J ends lost 4 bases and 4 bases respectively, with 13 bases between them. The CDR3 loop spans 15 amino acids. CDR3 sequence (DNA): TGTGCCAGCAGCTGGGAGGGGGCGTTCACCGGGGAGCTGTTTTTT. Translated, it gives CASSWEGAFTGELFF. Full variable domain (rest looked up from reference TRBV7-2 and TRBJ2-2): GAGVSQSPSNKVTEKGKDVELRCDPISGHTALYWYRQSLGQGLEFLIYFQGNSAPDKSGLPSDRFSAERTGGSVSTLTIQRTQQEDSAVYLCASSWEGAFTGELFFGEGSRLTVL.